These 11 T cell receptor beta chains were all obtained from the same sample, sequenced in a study of somatic mutations in cytotoxic T cells in rheumatoid arthritis. The repertoire was sequenced with immunoSEQ multiplex PCR; TCRdb's copy has only in-frame clones and lacks some. The table records about 20,000 clones, 86% of them present only once. What was sequenced was CD8+ T cells sorted from blood. These receptor sequences come from a woman in her forties or fifties in good health.

The chain recombines TRBV7-9 with TRBJ2-2, with 8 bases that match TRBD1. The CDR3 totals 17 residues. The germline V gene has CDR1 SEHNR and CDR2 FQNEAQ (reference sequence). V dropped 5 bases and J dropped 7; count of bases not matched to a gene: 15. CDR3 sequence (DNA): TGTGCCAGCAGCCGCTCAGGGACAGGAGAACACGACGGGGAGCTGTTTTTT. It encodes CASSRSGTGEHDGELFF. The full variable domain, with the rest looked up from reference TRBV7-9 and TRBJ2-2, is DTGVSQNPRHKITKRGQNVTFRCDPISEHNRLYWYRQTLGQGPEFLTYFQNEAQLEKSRLLSDRFSAERPKGSFSTLEIQRTEQGDSAMYLCASSRSGTGEHDGELFFGEGSRLTVL.

This chain connects TRBV6-5 to TRBJ2-2; D possibly corresponds to TRBD1 (6 bases). The CDR3 loop spans 15 amino acids. Germline V gene sequence: CDR1 MNHEY, CDR2 SVGAGI. V lost 6 bases to trimming and J lost 3 bases, with 14 bases between them. The CDR3 reads CASSLERGYTGELFF. The CDR3 nucleotides are TGTGCCAGCAGCCTGGAAAGGGGGTACACCGGGGAGCTGTTTTTT.

This clone was detected only a few times. The V gene is TRBV6-4, the J gene TRBJ2-3; 13 bases are a match to TRBD2. The ends lost 7 bases at V and 2 bases at J; junction bases unmatched: 6. The germline V gene has CDR1 MRHNA and CDR2 SNTAGT. The CDR3 spans 16 residues. The CDR3 DNA reads as TGTGCCAGCACTCCGACTAGCGGGGGGACCACAGATACGCAGTATTTT. Translation: CASTPTSGGTTDTQYF.

The chain joins TRBV4-3 to TRBJ1-2; 8 bases are a match to TRBD1. CDR3 length equals 16 residues. Germline values: CDR1 LGHNA, CDR2 YSLEER. J was trimmed by 5 bases and V by 0 bases; bases with no gene match: 8. This CDR3 reads CASSQDPGQGAYGYTF. CDR3 DNA sequence: TGCGCCAGCAGCCAAGACCCAGGGCAGGGGGCATATGGCTACACCTTC.

This rearrangement joins TRBV7-9 to TRBJ2-2; D remains ambiguous. Trimming removed 5 bases at V and 3 bases at J, with 10 bases between. CDR3 length: 14 residues. Germline CDR1 is SEHNR and CDR2 is FQNEAQ (reference sequence). This CDR3 is CASSSQSDTGELFF. The CDR3 nucleotides read TGTGCCAGCAGCAGTCAATCGGACACCGGGGAGCTGTTTTTT.

The genes are TRBV7-9 and TRBJ2-2; D uncertain. CDR1 and CDR2 (germline): SEHNR, FQNEAQ (reference sequence). This CDR3 is 12 amino acids long. V lost 4 bases, J lost 7 bases, and 7 bases lay in between. Here the CDR3 DNA reads TGTGCCAGCAGCTCCTTAGTCGGGGAGCTGTTTTTT. Translated, it gives CASSSLVGELFF.

This chain links TRBV27 with TRBJ1-1, with TRBD1 identical over 7 bases. J lost 4 bases, V lost 6 bases, and 8 bases had no gene match. This CDR3 spans 14 amino acids. CDR1 MNHEY and CDR2 SMNVEV come from the germline V gene (reference sequence). The CDR3 loop is CASSPGTVTTEAFF. The CDR3 DNA sequence: TGTGCCAGCAGCCCAGGGACAGTCACCACTGAAGCTTTCTTT.

This sequence joins TRBV6-6 and TRBJ1-6, with TRBD1 matching 7 bases. Germline lookup yields CDR1 MNHNY and CDR2 SVGAGI (reference sequence). The CDR3 totals 15 residues. V shed 2 bases and J 10 bases; nucleotides not matched to a gene: 8. DNA of the CDR3: TGTGCCAGCAGTTACACCGCAACAGGGGACTCACCCCTCCACTTT. Amino acids: CASSYTATGDSPLHF.

The count of this clone is one. The chain couples TRBV15 to TRBJ2-6; D perhaps matches TRBD1 (6 bases). Germline V gene sequence: CDR1 LNHNV, CDR2 YYDKDF (reference sequence). The CDR3 length is 16 residues. Trimming cost V 3 bases and J 1 base, with 10 bases left between them. CDR3 in amino acids: CATSSSGVSGANVLTF. The CDR3 region has the DNA TGTGCCACCAGCAGTTCAGGGGTTTCTGGGGCCAACGTCCTGACTTTC.

This sequence joins TRBV27 and TRBJ2-2; TRBD2 matches at 7 bases. The germline V gene encodes CDR1 MNHEY and CDR2 SMNVEV (reference sequence). The V and J ends lost 10 bases and 1 base, in that order; junction bases with no gene match: 6. This CDR3 comprises 14 residues. The CDR3 DNA reads TGTGCCATCGGGGAGCGGGGGAACACCGGGGAGCTGTTTTTT. This sequence encodes CAIGERGNTGELFF.

The J gene is TRBJ1-2, the V gene TRBV13, with a possible D match to TRBD1 (5 bases). The CDR3 is 14 amino acids. With 0 bases removed from V and 5 bases from J, the gap between germline ends came to 10 bases. CDR1 is PRHDT, CDR2 FYEKMQ, per germline (reference sequence). The CDR3 region is CASSLGGGTYGYTF. Written as DNA, the CDR3 is TGTGCCAGCAGCTTAGGCGGGGGGACTTATGGCTACACCTTC. Using reference TRBV13 and TRBJ1-2 for the parts outside the CDR3, the full variable domain is AAGVIQSPRHLIKEKRETATLKCYPIPRHDTVYWYQQGPGQDPQFLISFYEKMQSDKGSIPDRFSAQQFSDYHSELNMSSLELGDSALYFCASSLGGGTYGYTFGSGTRLTVV.